The 19 T cell receptor beta chains below all came from one sample that was sequenced in a study of T-cell memory formation after mild COVID-19. From the 5' RACE reads, TCRdb called clonotypes with MiXCR, one entry per CDR3 protein. The sample gives around 310,000 distinct CDR3 sequences, about 16% of which show up once; approximately 20% is in the top ten. The sequencing sample was made of PBMCs or a T cell subset sorted from them (not recorded which). These receptors all stem from a young man who had mild COVID-19 (a few samples of this study predate the infection). Cell type and time point are not known.

The J gene is TRBJ2-1, the V gene TRBV7-6; the D gene is possibly TRBD1 (5 bases). Germline assignment: CDR1 SGHVS and CDR2 FNYEAQ. Trimming removed 5 bases at V and 3 bases at J, with 14 bases between. The CDR3 consists of 15 residues. This chain's CDR3 is CASSLREGDYNEQFF. CDR3 DNA sequence: TGTGCCAGCAGCCTCAGGGAAGGGGACTACAATGAGCAGTTCTTC. Full variable domain (outside the CDR3, taken from reference TRBV7-6 and TRBJ2-1): GAGVSQSPRYKVTKRGQDVALRCDPISGHVSLYWYRQALGQGPEFLTYFNYEAQQDKSGLPNDRFSAERPEGSISTLTIQRTEQRDSAMYRCASSLREGDYNEQFFGPGTRLTVL.

This clonotype has a count of ten or more. This chain links TRBV7-8 with TRBJ1-2; maybe TRBD1 (5 bases). Germline V gene sequence: CDR1 SGHVS, CDR2 FQNEAQ. CDR3 size: 15 residues. Trimming left V 5 bases short and J 4 bases short, with 17 bases between. The CDR3 reads CASSTQRGIRYGYTF. As DNA, the CDR3 is TGTGCCAGCAGCACCCAAAGGGGTATCCGCTATGGCTACACCTTC. Full variable domain (rest looked up from reference TRBV7-8 and TRBJ1-2): GAGVSQSPRYKVAKRGQDVALRCDPISGHVSLFWYQQALGQGPEFLTYFQNEAQLDKSGLPSDRFFAERPEGSVSTLKIQRTQQEDSAVYLCASSTQRGIRYGYTFGSGTRLTVV.

This clonotype showed up just a few times. This CDR3 is CASSVYLQDTQYF. The CDR3 nucleotides read TGTGCCAGCAGCGTATATCTGCAAGATACGCAGTATTTT. The V and J genes are TRBV9 and TRBJ2-3; the D is unclear. The V end lost 1 base, the J end lost 5 bases, and 8 bases lay between the germline ends. The CDR3 contains 13 residues. Germline CDR1 is SGDLS and CDR2 is YYNGEE.

The rearrangement joins TRBV29-1 to TRBJ2-1, with D unresolved. This CDR3 is 15 amino acids long. Germline assignment: CDR1 SQVTM and CDR2 ANQGSEA. In DNA form, the CDR3 reads TGCAGACCTATACCACTCAGGAGCTCCTACAATGAGCAGTTCTTC. Amino acids: CRPIPLRSSYNEQFF.

This clonotype has more than one count but fewer than ten. The chain has TRBV5-1 and TRBJ1-1, with 7 bases lining up with TRBD1. V was pared by 3 bases and J by 4 bases, with 6 bases of the junction left unmatched. The CDR3 is 14 residues long. Germline V lookup: CDR1 SGHRS, CDR2 YFSETQ. The CDR3 sequence: CASSSQGSGTEAFF. CDR3 sequence (DNA): TGCGCCAGCAGCTCACAGGGGTCGGGCACTGAAGCTTTCTTT.

This clonotype was seen a handful of times. The chain joins TRBV20-1 to TRBJ1-1; D is possibly TRBD1 (5 bases). The CDR3 contains 14 residues. Trimming pared 0 bases from V and 1 base from J, leaving 9 bases between. Germline V gene lookup returns CDR1 DFQATT and CDR2 SNEGSKA (reference sequence). The CDR3, as DNA: TGCAGTGCTAGAGATGGGGGGTGGAACACTGAAGCTTTCTTT. It specifies CSARDGGWNTEAFF.

This clonotype has more than one count but fewer than ten. This chain links TRBV4-3 with TRBJ2-3, with 11 bases aligning to TRBD2. V dropped 3 bases and J dropped 5; count of bases not matched to a gene: 7. The CDR3 is 16 residues long. CDR1 is LGHNA and CDR2 is YSLEER in the germline V gene. CDR3 region: CASSQGSGGGRDTQYF. The CDR3, as DNA: TGCGCCAGCAGCCAGGGTAGCGGGGGGGGGAGAGATACGCAGTATTTT.

The table lists this clonotype with a few counts. The V and J genes are TRBV7-3 and TRBJ2-3, with D possibly being TRBD2 (6 bases). Per germline, CDR1 SGHTA and CDR2 FQGTGA. The CDR3 runs 14 residues. V lost 5 bases and J 5 bases, leaving 14 bases between the germline ends. The CDR3 is CASSNGGYQDTQYF. For the CDR3, the DNA is TGTGCCAGCAGCAACGGGGGTTACCAAGATACGCAGTATTTT.

The gene calls are TRBV30 and TRBJ2-7; either TRBD1 or TRBD2 may supply D (6 bases each). Trimming cost V 0 bases and J 7 bases, with 16 bases left between them. The germline V gene encodes CDR1 GTSNPN and CDR2 SVGIG (reference sequence). There are 14 residues in the CDR3. The CDR3 coding sequence is TGTGCCTGGAGTGTGGGGGGCGGAAGTGAAGAGCAGTACTTC. It encodes CAWSVGGGSEEQYF.

The chain is built from TRBV29-1 and TRBJ1-1, with 7 bases identical to TRBD1. V was pared by 4 bases and J by 1 base, with 3 bases of the junction left unmatched. Germline V lookup: CDR1 SQVTM, CDR2 ANQGSEA. The CDR3 has 13 residues. Here the CDR3 reads CSVGSGGNTEAFF. CDR3 nucleotides: TGCAGCGTTGGATCAGGGGGGAACACTGAAGCTTTCTTT.

This clonotype was picked up a small number of times. The CDR3 is CASSPQVTGANVLTF. CDR3 coding DNA: TGTGCCAGCAGTCCTCAGGTTACTGGGGCCAACGTCCTGACTTTC. The chain links TRBV2 to TRBJ2-6; D unclear. Germline V lookup: CDR1 SNHLY, CDR2 FYNNEI. V was trimmed by 5 bases and J by 2 bases, leaving 10 bases between them. The CDR3 sequence is 15 residues long.

The CDR3 nucleotides read TGCGCCAGCATTTTTAGGGCGAGGGGCACCGGGGAGCTGTTTTTT. It specifies CASIFRARGTGELFF. The rearrangement links TRBV5-1 to TRBJ2-2, with D perhaps matching TRBD1 or TRBD2 (5 bases each). CDR3 length equals 15 residues. Trimming left V 6 bases short and J 4 bases short, with 16 bases between. Germline values: CDR1 SGHRS, CDR2 YFSETQ.

This clonotype came up a few times. The V call is TRBV6-1, the J call TRBJ1-1, with TRBD1 as a possible D gene (6 bases). V lost 6 bases to trimming and J lost 6 bases, with 11 bases between them. There are 12 residues in the CDR3. CDR1 and CDR2 from the germline V gene are MNHNS and SASEGT. CDR3: CASRGGGAEAFF. The CDR3 DNA follows: TGTGCCAGCAGAGGAGGGGGGGCTGAAGCTTTCTTT.

The rearrangement links TRBV12-3 or TRBV12-4 to TRBJ2-3; D call uncertain. Trimming stripped 7 bases from V and 2 bases from J, with 13 bases between. There are 14 residues in the CDR3. In DNA form, the CDR3 reads TGTGCCAGCACCTCATCGGCTGCCACAGATACGCAGTATTTT. Amino acids: CASTSSAATDTQYF.

Only a few counts were recorded for this clonotype. The rearrangement links TRBV2 to TRBJ2-5, with D uncertain. This CDR3 is built from 14 residues. The germline V gene has CDR1 SNHLY and CDR2 FYNNEI. Deletions cut 4 bases from V and 2 bases from J, with 11 bases between. CDR3 loop: CASSGAHRQETQYF. DNA of the CDR3: TGTGCCAGCAGTGGGGCCCATAGACAAGAGACCCAGTACTTC.

This clonotype came up a few times. V is TRBV5-1 and J is TRBJ2-3; tentative D call: TRBD2 (6 bases). The V and J ends lost 2 bases and 1 base respectively, with 11 bases between them. The CDR3 length is 15 residues. The germline V gene has CDR1 SGHRS and CDR2 YFSETQ. CDR3 region: CASSFYGGGTDTQYF. CDR3 DNA sequence: TGCGCCAGCAGCTTTTACGGGGGAGGCACAGATACGCAGTATTTT. Full variable domain (outside the CDR3, taken from reference TRBV5-1 and TRBJ2-3): KAGVTQTPRYLIKTRGQQVTLSCSPISGHRSVSWYQQTPGQGLQFLFEYFSETQRNKGNFPGRFSGRQFSNSRSEMNVSTLELGDSALYLCASSFYGGGTDTQYFGPGTRLTVL.

The chain couples TRBV4-1 to TRBJ1-1; no clear D. The CDR3 extends over 14 amino acids. CDR1 and CDR2 from the germline V gene are MGHRA and YSYEKL. The V end was cut by 0 bases, the J end by 5 bases, with 10 bases between. CDR3 DNA: TGCGCCAGCAGCCAAGAATCTGCTGCAACTGAAGCTTTCTTT. Its translation is CASSQESAATEAFF.

J is TRBJ2-2 and V is TRBV6-5; a weak D match, TRBD2 (6 bases). This CDR3 has 18 residues. Trimming stripped 0 bases from V and 6 bases from J, with 20 bases between. Germline V gives CDR1 MNHEY, CDR2 SVGAGI. The CDR3 sequence is CASSYSRGSGGRSGELFF. CDR3 DNA: TGTGCCAGCAGTTACTCCCGCGGCTCCGGGGGACGTTCCGGGGAGCTGTTTTTT.

This clonotype came up a few times. The chain is built from TRBV7-2 and TRBJ1-2; D not resolved. The CDR3 runs 14 residues. Looked up from germline, CDR1 is SGHTA and CDR2 is FQGNSA. V was clipped by 1 base and J by 3 bases, with 9 bases between them. The CDR3 region has the DNA TGTGCCAGCAGCTTAGGTGGTCTGGACTATGGCTACACCTTC. Amino acids: CASSLGGLDYGYTF.